A single T cell receptor beta chain is shown here with its context. The target antigen is unknown. The data originate from a study of cytomegalovirus exposure and HLA in healthy donors. Turning to the study itself: The 120 or so validation repertoires and the roughly 690 first-cohort repertoires shared a platform, a later analysis reported. Study-wide findings and caveats: Cytomegalovirus association was assigned to 170 or so TCR beta chains.

TCRdb's table, derived via immunoSEQ multiplex PCR, lists solely in-frame clones and lacks some. Among about 64,000 clones, roughly 94% were seen once, and the ten largest hold 5.8%. The CDR3 consists of 14 residues. CDR1 SGHAT and CDR2 FQNNGV come from the germline V gene. Trimming took 7 bases from V and 9 from J, leaving 19 bases between them. The donors were members of the validation cohort, which comprised about 130 subjects and was separate from the first cohort of 666 subjects. This TCR was sampled from a woman in her late teens or twenties in good health and CMV-seropositive. The specimen was PBMCs. J is TRBJ2-1 and V is TRBV11-2, with D possibly matching TRBD2 (7 bases). For the CDR3, the DNA is TGTGCCAGCACCCAGAGAGGGGGGGCCGCTGAGCAGTTCTTC. Amino acids: CASTQRGGAAEQFF.